One T cell receptor (beta chain) is described in this entry. Its target is unknown. Total RNA amounts of at least 6 micrograms were extracted per sample. This sample was taken from a study of blood T cells in healthy people across ages. V trimming: 0 bases; J trimming: 3 bases; junction bases outside the gene matches: 3. This CDR3 contains 15 residues. Looked up from germline, CDR1 is LGHDT and CDR2 is YNNKEL (reference sequence). Overall study results and limits: Fewer expanded clones and more diversity marked long-lived versus aged donors. In older individuals, TCR beta diversity per million T cells was lower, falling roughly linearly with age.

Sample-barcoded 5' priming and a J-beta primer mix drove a second PCR of roughly 7 to 11 cycles. Each cDNA molecule carried a tag from a template-switch adaptor that contained 12 random nucleotides. TCRdb re-called the 5' RACE reads with MiXCR, one entry per CDR3 protein. This sample has 1.5 million to 2 million distinct CDR3 sequences, with 30% to 40% found just once. The TCR sequence derives from a human donor in good health. Sequenced material: blood. V is TRBV3-1 and J is TRBJ2-7; 9 bases are shared with TRBD2. The CDR3 DNA follows: TGTGCCAGCAGCCAAGATATTAGCGGGGGCTACGAGCAGTACTTC. Its translation is CASSQDISGGYEQYF.